A single sample gave rise to the 3 T cell receptor beta chains below, sequenced in a study of blood T cell repertoires in COVID-19. Libraries were prepared by immunoSEQ multiplex PCR; TCRdb keeps only in-frame clonotypes and omits some of them. This table holds approximately 190,000 clones, about 80% found once. The material sequenced was peripheral blood. The receptors come from an older woman with COVID-19, enrolled during active disease.

The chain joins TRBV21-1 to TRBJ1-6. TRBV21-1 is termed a pseudogene. The CDR3 sequence is 23 residues long. CDR3 nucleotide sequence: TGTGCCAGCAGCAAATTCTCTGCCGCCGCTATTCACTCCCTGAGCTCCTATAATTCACCCCTCCACTTT. It translates to CASSKFSAAAIHSLSSYNSPLHF.

This sequence joins TRBV14 and TRBJ2-1, with D unresolved. V lost 0 bases, J lost 0 bases, and 6 bases lay in between. This CDR3 has 15 amino acids. In germline, CDR1 is SGHDN, CDR2 FVKESK. CDR3 amino acids: CASSQDQFSYNEQFF. As DNA, the CDR3 is TGTGCCAGCAGCCAAGATCAGTTCTCCTACAATGAGCAGTTCTTC. Supplemented by reference TRBV14 and TRBJ2-1, the full variable domain reads EAGVTQFPSHSVIEKGQTVTLRCDPISGHDNLYWYRRVMGKEIKFLLHFVKESKQDESGMPNNRFLAERTGGTYSTLKVQPAELEDSGVYFCASSQDQFSYNEQFFGPGTRLTVL.

J is TRBJ1-1 and V is TRBV6-4, with D unclear. Deletions cut 0 bases from V and 0 bases from J, with 8 bases between. The CDR3 sequence is 15 residues long. CDR1 and CDR2 from the germline V gene are MRHNA and SNTAGT. In nucleotides, the CDR3 is TGTGCCAGCAGTGACTCGAGAGGATTGAACACTGAAGCTTTCTTT. It encodes CASSDSRGLNTEAFF.